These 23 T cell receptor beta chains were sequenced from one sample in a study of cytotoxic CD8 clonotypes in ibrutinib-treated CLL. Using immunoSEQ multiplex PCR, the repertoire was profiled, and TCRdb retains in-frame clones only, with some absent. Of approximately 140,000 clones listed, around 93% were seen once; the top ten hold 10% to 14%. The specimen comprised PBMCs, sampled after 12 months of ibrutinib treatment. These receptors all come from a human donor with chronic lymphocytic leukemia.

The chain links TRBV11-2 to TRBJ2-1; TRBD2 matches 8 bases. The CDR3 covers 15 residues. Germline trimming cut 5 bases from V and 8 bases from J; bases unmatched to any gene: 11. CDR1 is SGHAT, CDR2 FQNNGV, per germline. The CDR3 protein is CASSPQGVREDEQFF. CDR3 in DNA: TGTGCCAGCAGCCCTCAAGGGGTGCGGGAGGATGAGCAGTTCTTC.

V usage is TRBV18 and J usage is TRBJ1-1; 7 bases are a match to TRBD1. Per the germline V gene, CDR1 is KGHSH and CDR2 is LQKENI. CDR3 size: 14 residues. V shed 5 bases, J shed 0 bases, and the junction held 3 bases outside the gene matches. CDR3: CASSSGQVNTEAFF. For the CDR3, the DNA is TGTGCCAGCTCATCCGGACAGGTGAACACTGAAGCTTTCTTT.

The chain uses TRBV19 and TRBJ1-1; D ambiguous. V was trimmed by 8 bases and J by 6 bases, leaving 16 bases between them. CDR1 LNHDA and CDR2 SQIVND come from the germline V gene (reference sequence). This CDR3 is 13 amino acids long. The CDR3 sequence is CASSQLPRAEAFF. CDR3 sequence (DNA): TGTGCCAGTTCCCAACTCCCGCGGGCTGAAGCTTTCTTT.

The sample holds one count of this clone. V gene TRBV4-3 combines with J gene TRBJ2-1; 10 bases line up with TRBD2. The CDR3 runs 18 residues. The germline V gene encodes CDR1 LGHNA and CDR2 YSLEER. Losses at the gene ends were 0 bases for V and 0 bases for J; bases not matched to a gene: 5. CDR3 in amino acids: CASSQDSAGGPSYNEQFF. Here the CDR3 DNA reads TGCGCCAGCAGCCAAGATTCAGCGGGAGGGCCCTCCTACAATGAGCAGTTCTTC.

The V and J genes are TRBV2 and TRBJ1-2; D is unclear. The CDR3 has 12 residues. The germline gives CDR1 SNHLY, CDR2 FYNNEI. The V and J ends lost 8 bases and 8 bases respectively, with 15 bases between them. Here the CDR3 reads CASSVFTQGYTF. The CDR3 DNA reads TGTGCCAGCTCGGTATTTACACAGGGCTACACCTTC.

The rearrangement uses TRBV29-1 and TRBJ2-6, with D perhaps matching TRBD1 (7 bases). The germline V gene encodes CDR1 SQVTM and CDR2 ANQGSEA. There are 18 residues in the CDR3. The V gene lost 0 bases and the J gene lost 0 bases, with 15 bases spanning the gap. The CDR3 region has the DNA TGCAGCGTTGAAGATCGCGGGAACAGGGGCTCTGGGGCCAACGTCCTGACTTTC. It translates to CSVEDRGNRGSGANVLTF.

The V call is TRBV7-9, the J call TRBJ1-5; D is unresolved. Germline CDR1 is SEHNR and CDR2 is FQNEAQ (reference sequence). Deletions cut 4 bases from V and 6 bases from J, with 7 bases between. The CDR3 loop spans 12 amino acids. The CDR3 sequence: CASSSPTQPQHF. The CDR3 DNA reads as TGTGCCAGCAGCTCCCCTACTCAGCCCCAGCATTTT.

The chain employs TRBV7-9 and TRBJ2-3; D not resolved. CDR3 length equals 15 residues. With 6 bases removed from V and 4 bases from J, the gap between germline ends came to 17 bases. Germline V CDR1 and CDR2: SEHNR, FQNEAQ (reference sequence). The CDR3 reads CASSRTGKAADTQYF. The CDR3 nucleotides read TGTGCCAGCAGTAGAACGGGCAAGGCGGCAGATACGCAGTATTTT. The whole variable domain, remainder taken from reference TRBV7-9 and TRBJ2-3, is DTGVSQNPRHKITKRGQNVTFRCDPISEHNRLYWYRQTLGQGPEFLTYFQNEAQLEKSRLLSDRFSAERPKGSFSTLEIQRTEQGDSAMYLCASSRTGKAADTQYFGPGTRLTVL.

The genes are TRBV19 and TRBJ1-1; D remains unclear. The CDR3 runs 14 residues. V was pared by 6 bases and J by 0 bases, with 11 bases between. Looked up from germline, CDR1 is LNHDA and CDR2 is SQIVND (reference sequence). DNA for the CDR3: TGTGCCAGTAGCAAGGACGCCGTGAACACTGAAGCTTTCTTT. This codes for CASSKDAVNTEAFF. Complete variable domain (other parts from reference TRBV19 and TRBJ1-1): DGGITQSPKYLFRKEGQNVTLSCEQNLNHDAMYWYRQDPGQGLRLIYYSQIVNDFQKGDIAEGYSVSREKKESFPLTVTSAQKNPTAFYLCASSKDAVNTEAFFGQGTRLTVV.

CDR3 sequence (DNA): TGCAGCGTCGACTCCGACAGGGGCGACACCGGGGAGCTGTTTTTT. Protein: CSVDSDRGDTGELFF. The rearrangement uses TRBV29-1 and TRBJ2-2; 8 nucleotides align to TRBD1. This CDR3 is built from 15 residues. Germline CDR1 reads SQVTM; CDR2 reads ANQGSEA. V lost 6 bases, J lost 3 bases, and 9 bases stayed unmatched.

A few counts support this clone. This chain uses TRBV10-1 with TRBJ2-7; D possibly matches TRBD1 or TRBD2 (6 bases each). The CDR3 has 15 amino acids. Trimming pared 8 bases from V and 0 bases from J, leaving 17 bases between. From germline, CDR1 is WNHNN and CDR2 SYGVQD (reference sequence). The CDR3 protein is CASPHGGRSSYEQYF. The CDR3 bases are TGCGCCAGCCCACACGGGGGCAGGAGCTCCTACGAGCAGTACTTC.

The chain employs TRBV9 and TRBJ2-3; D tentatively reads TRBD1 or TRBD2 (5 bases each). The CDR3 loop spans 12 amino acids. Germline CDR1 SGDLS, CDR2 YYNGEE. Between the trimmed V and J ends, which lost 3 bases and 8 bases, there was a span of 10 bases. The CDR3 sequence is CASSGDHLTQYF. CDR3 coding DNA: TGTGCCAGCAGCGGGGACCACCTTACGCAGTATTTT.

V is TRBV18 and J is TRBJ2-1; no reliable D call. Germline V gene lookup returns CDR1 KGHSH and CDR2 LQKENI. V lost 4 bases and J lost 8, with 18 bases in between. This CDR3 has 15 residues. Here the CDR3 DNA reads TGTGCCAGCTCACAAATTGAGGCCGATACCCATGAGCAGTTCTTC. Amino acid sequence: CASSQIEADTHEQFF.

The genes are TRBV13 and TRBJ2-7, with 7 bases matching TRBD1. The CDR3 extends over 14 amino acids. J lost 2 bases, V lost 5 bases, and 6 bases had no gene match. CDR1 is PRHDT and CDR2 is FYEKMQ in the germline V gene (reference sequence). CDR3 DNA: TGTGCCAGCAGCCCACGGGACAGTACCTACGAGCAGTACTTC. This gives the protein CASSPRDSTYEQYF.

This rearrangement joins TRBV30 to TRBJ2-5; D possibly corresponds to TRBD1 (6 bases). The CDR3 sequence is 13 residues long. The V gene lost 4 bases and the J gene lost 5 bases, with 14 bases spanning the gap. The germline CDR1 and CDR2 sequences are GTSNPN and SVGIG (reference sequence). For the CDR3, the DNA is TGTGCCTGGAACAGGGTTATGCGGGAGACCCAGTACTTC. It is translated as CAWNRVMRETQYF.

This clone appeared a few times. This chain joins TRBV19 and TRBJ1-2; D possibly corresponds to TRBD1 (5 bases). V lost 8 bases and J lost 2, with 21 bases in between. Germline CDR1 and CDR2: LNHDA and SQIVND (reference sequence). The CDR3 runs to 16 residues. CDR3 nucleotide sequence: TGTGCCAGTGGTCTATGGGGCGAGTTCCTCAACTATGGCTACACCTTC. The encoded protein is CASGLWGEFLNYGYTF.

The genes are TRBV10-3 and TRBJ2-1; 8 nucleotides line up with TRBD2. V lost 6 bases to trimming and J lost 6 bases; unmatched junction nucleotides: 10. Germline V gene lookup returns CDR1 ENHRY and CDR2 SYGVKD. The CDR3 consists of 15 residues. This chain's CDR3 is CAIREPGLDVNEQFF. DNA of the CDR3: TGTGCCATCAGGGAACCGGGACTAGACGTCAATGAGCAGTTCTTC.

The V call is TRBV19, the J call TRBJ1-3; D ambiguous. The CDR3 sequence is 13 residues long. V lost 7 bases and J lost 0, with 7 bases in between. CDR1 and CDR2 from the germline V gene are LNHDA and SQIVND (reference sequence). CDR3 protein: CASNTASGNTIYF. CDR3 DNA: TGTGCCAGTAACACCGCCTCTGGAAACACCATATATTTT.

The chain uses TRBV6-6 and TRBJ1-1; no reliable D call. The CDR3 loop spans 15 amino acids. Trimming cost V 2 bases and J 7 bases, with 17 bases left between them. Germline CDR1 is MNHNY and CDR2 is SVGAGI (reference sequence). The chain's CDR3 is CASSYLADVPLEAFF. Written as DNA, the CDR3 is TGTGCCAGCAGTTACCTTGCTGACGTTCCCCTTGAAGCTTTCTTT.

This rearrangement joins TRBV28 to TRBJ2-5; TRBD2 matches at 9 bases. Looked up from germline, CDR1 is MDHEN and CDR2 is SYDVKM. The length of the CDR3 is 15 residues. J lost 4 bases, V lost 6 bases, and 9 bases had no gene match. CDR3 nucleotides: TGTGCCAGCAGAACGGGACTAGCCCAGTCAGAGACCCAGTACTTC. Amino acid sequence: CASRTGLAQSETQYF. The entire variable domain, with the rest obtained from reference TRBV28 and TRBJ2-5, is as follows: DVKVTQSSRYLVKRTGEKVFLECVQDMDHENMFWYRQDPGLGLRLIYFSYDVKMKEKGDIPEGYSVSREKKERFSLILESASTNQTSMYLCASRTGLAQSETQYFGPGTRLLVL.

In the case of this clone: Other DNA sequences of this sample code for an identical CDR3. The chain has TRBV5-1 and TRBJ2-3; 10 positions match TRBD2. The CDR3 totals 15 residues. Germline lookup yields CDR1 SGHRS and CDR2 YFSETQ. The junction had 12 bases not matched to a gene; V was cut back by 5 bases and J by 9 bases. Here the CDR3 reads CASREAGGPGGTQYF. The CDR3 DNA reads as TGCGCCAGCAGGGAAGCGGGAGGGCCGGGCGGCACGCAGTATTTT. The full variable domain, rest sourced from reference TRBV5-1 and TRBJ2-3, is KAGVTQTPRYLIKTRGQQVTLSCSPISGHRSVSWYQQTPGQGLQFLFEYFSETQRNKGNFPGRFSGRQFSNSRSEMNVSTLELGDSALYLCASREAGGPGGTQYFGPGTRLTVL.

The CDR3 loop is CASSQDGRARETQYF. Here the CDR3 DNA reads TGCGCCAGCAGCCAAGATGGGCGGGCCCGGGAGACCCAGTACTTC. The chain employs TRBV4-1 and TRBJ2-5; possibly TRBD2 for D (5 bases). The germline V gene encodes CDR1 MGHRA and CDR2 YSYEKL. The V and J ends lost 0 bases and 5 bases respectively, with 13 bases between them. The CDR3 runs 15 residues.

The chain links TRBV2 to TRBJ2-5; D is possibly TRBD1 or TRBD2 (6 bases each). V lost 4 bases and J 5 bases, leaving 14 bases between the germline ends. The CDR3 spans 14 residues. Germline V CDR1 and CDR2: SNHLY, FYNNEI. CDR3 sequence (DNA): TGTGCCAGCAGTGTGGGGGGCGCTGAGGAGACCCAGTACTTC. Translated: CASSVGGAEETQYF.